The 22 T cell receptor beta chains reported below all come from one sample, sequenced in a study of CD8 T cells in ankylosing spondylitis. TCRdb analysed the 5' RACE reads with MiXCR anew, one entry per CDR3 protein. The sample has 36,000 or so distinct CDR3 sequences; 6% are singletons. Sequenced: blood, either unsorted or a sorted T cell fraction (not recorded which). The origin of the receptors is a male donor with ankylosing spondylitis or in good health (not recorded which).

This clonotype was seen repeatedly, ten times or more. The chain is built from TRBV12-3 or TRBV12-4 and TRBJ2-1, with 8 bases matching TRBD2. The V and J ends lost 6 bases and 9 bases, in that order; junction bases with no gene match: 10. There are 14 residues in the CDR3. This CDR3 is CASSLPGLGGEQFF. For the CDR3, the DNA is TGTGCCAGCAGCCTCCCGGGACTAGGAGGTGAGCAGTTCTTC.

This clonotype showed up many times. The chain uses TRBV20-1 and TRBJ1-5, with TRBD1 as a possible D gene (5 bases). The CDR3 is made up of 15 amino acids. The germline V gene encodes CDR1 DFQATT and CDR2 SNEGSKA (reference sequence). V was cut by 0 bases and J by 3 bases, with 12 bases left in between. CDR3 nucleotide sequence: TGCAGTGCTAGAGATCATAAGGGGTACAATCAGCCCCAGCATTTT. This sequence encodes CSARDHKGYNQPQHF.

This chain joins TRBV20-1 and TRBJ1-4; 7 positions agree with TRBD1. Germline loops: CDR1 DFQATT, CDR2 SNEGSKA (reference sequence). The CDR3 has 13 residues. J was trimmed by 7 bases and V by 1 base; bases with no gene match: 3. CDR3 in DNA: TGCAGTGCTAGAGTTCCAGGGGGTGAAAAACTGTTTTTT. Its translation: CSARVPGGEKLFF.

This clonotype was seen repeatedly, ten times or more. The chain carries TRBV6-2 or TRBV6-3 and TRBJ1-1; no clear D gene. Germline CDR1 MNHEY, CDR2 SVGEGT. The CDR3 spans 12 residues. Trimming shortened V by 6 bases and J by 7 bases, and 12 bases separated the two germline ends. The CDR3 DNA follows: TGTGCCAGCAGCCCCCCGGGGTTTGAAGCTTTCTTT. Translating gives CASSPPGFEAFF.

The sample holds many counts of this clonotype. CDR3 residues: CASSRTSGATPYEQYF. DNA of the CDR3: TGTGCCAGCAGCCGAACTAGCGGGGCAACCCCTTACGAGCAGTACTTC. This sequence joins TRBV27 and TRBJ2-7; TRBD2 aligns across 10 bases. After removal of 6 bases from V and 4 bases from J, the junction contained 12 bases not matched to a gene. Germline lookup yields CDR1 MNHEY and CDR2 SMNVEV (reference sequence). This CDR3 has 16 amino acids.

This clonotype came up many times. This chain joins TRBV7-6 and TRBJ2-7, with 9 bases identical to TRBD1. This CDR3 comprises 14 residues. V trimming: 1 base; J trimming: 5 bases; junction bases outside the gene matches: 3. The germline V gene encodes CDR1 SGHVS and CDR2 FNYEAQ. The CDR3 DNA follows: TGTGCCAGCAGCTTAGGAGGACAGGGGAACGAGCAGTACTTC. This gives the protein CASSLGGQGNEQYF.

The sample holds many counts of this clonotype. The V call is TRBV7-9, the J call TRBJ2-3; no clear D gene. V was clipped by 2 bases and J by 3 bases, with 9 bases between them. Germline V gene sequence: CDR1 SEHNR, CDR2 FQNEAQ (reference sequence). The CDR3 totals 14 residues. The CDR3 protein is CASSLRDGTDTQYF. CDR3 nucleotide sequence: TGTGCCAGCAGCTTACGTGATGGGACAGATACGCAGTATTTT.

This clonotype has ten or more counts. V is TRBV15 and J is TRBJ2-1; TRBD2 aligns across 8 bases. Per germline, CDR1 LNHNV and CDR2 YYDKDF (reference sequence). V lost 4 bases to trimming and J lost 1 base; unmatched junction nucleotides: 6. The CDR3 is 16 amino acids. CDR3 residues: CATSTRTSWSYNEQFF. The CDR3 DNA is TGTGCCACCAGCACCCGGACTAGCTGGTCCTACAATGAGCAGTTCTTC.

In this sample, this clonotype turned up many times. The V gene is TRBV2, the J gene TRBJ2-5; TRBD2 aligns across 9 bases. V was pared by 5 bases and J by 5 bases, with 6 bases of the junction left unmatched. Per the germline V gene, CDR1 is SNHLY and CDR2 is FYNNEI. This CDR3 is built from 14 residues. CDR3 sequence reads: CASSRVAGVETQYF. In DNA, the CDR3 is TGTGCCAGCAGTAGGGTAGCGGGAGTCGAGACCCAGTACTTC.

By sample share, this clonotype is medium-sized. This chain uses TRBV9 with TRBJ2-7; D unresolved. Looked up from germline, CDR1 is SGDLS and CDR2 is YYNGEE. This CDR3 has 14 residues. With 2 bases removed from V and 5 bases from J, the gap between germline ends came to 14 bases. The CDR3 is CASSVRLVGDEQYF. CDR3 DNA: TGTGCCAGCAGCGTTCGGCTCGTTGGGGACGAGCAGTACTTC.

The sample holds many counts of this clonotype. This sequence joins TRBV20-1 and TRBJ2-3; 10 bases are a match to TRBD2. The germline gives CDR1 DFQATT, CDR2 SNEGSKA (reference sequence). CDR3 size: 15 residues. J was trimmed by 6 bases and V by 2 bases; bases with no gene match: 8. CDR3 protein: CSARQSGGAGDTQYF. The CDR3 coding sequence is TGCAGTGCTAGACAGAGCGGGGGGGCCGGGGATACGCAGTATTTT.

This clonotype showed up many times. V and J are TRBV12-3 or TRBV12-4 and TRBJ1-5, with 9 bases identical to TRBD1. CDR3 size: 15 residues. V shed 5 bases and J 2 bases; nucleotides not matched to a gene: 4. CDR3 amino acids: CASSPRTGGNQPQHF. The CDR3 DNA reads TGTGCCAGCAGTCCCCGGACAGGGGGCAATCAGCCCCAGCATTTT.

This clonotype has a count of ten or more. This chain uses TRBV7-9 with TRBJ1-2; 8 nucleotides match TRBD1. Trimming at V came to 2 bases and at J to 8 bases, leaving 4 bases not matched to a gene. Germline CDR1 and CDR2: SEHNR and FQNEAQ (reference sequence). This CDR3 is 13 amino acids long. The CDR3 coding sequence is TGTGCCAGCAGCTTACAGGGGGCGCACGGCTACACCTTC. Protein: CASSLQGAHGYTF. Together with reference TRBV7-9 and TRBJ1-2, the CDR3 gives the full variable domain: DTGVSQNPRHKITKRGQNVTFRCDPISEHNRLYWYRQTLGQGPEFLTYFQNEAQLEKSRLLSDRFSAERPKGSFSTLEIQRTEQGDSAMYLCASSLQGAHGYTFGSGTRLTVV.

This clonotype has a count of ten or more. The chain links TRBV11-2 to TRBJ2-7; D may be TRBD2 (6 bases). The V and J ends lost 5 bases and 1 base respectively, with 15 bases between them. Germline V lookup: CDR1 SGHAT, CDR2 FQNNGV. The CDR3 spans 15 residues. CDR3 sequence: CASSPMGLGSYEQYF. For the CDR3, the DNA is TGTGCCAGCAGCCCCATGGGACTGGGGTCCTACGAGCAGTACTTC. The whole variable domain, filled in from reference TRBV11-2 and TRBJ2-7, reads EAGVAQSPRYKIIEKRQSVAFWCNPISGHATLYWYQQILGQGPKLLIQFQNNGVVDDSQLPKDRFSAERLKGVDSTLKIQPAKLEDSAVYLCASSPMGLGSYEQYFGPGTRLTVT.

This clonotype was seen many times. The chain carries TRBV5-1 and TRBJ2-6, with unresolved D. CDR1 is SGHRS and CDR2 is YFSETQ in the germline V gene. With 0 bases removed from V and 3 bases from J, the gap between germline ends came to 7 bases. CDR3 length equals 15 residues. The CDR3 sequence: CASSLEGLGANVLTF. The DNA for the CDR3 is TGCGCCAGCAGCTTGGAAGGTCTTGGGGCCAACGTCCTGACTTTC.

At least ten counts were recorded for this clonotype. The CDR3 protein is CASSYKGSNTEAFF. CDR3 nucleotides: TGTGCCAGCAGTTATAAGGGCAGCAACACTGAAGCTTTCTTT. V usage is TRBV6-5 and J usage is TRBJ1-1; D not certain. The CDR3 runs 14 residues. In germline, CDR1 is MNHEY, CDR2 SVGAGI. V lost 3 bases, J lost 2 bases, and 10 bases lay in between.

This clonotype was seen at least ten times. V is TRBV9 and J is TRBJ2-7; D possibly matches TRBD1 or TRBD2 (5 bases each). The V end was cut by 0 bases, the J end by 0 bases, with 10 bases between. This CDR3 comprises 15 residues. In germline, CDR1 is SGDLS, CDR2 YYNGEE. The CDR3 DNA sequence: TGTGCCAGCAGCGTAGGGGGGATAAGCTCCTACGAGCAGTACTTC. Its translation is CASSVGGISSYEQYF.

This clonotype has a count of ten or more. This chain links TRBV20-1 with TRBJ2-5, with a weak D call TRBD1 (5 bases). With 5 bases removed from V and 5 bases from J, the gap between germline ends came to 9 bases. The CDR3 has 11 residues. Germline CDR1 reads DFQATT; CDR2 reads SNEGSKA (reference sequence). DNA of the CDR3: TGCAGTGCTCAGGGCTGGGAGACCCAGTACTTC. Its translation is CSAQGWETQYF.

This clonotype was seen many times. The chain joins TRBV7-9 to TRBJ2-5; either TRBD1 or TRBD2 may supply D (5 bases each). Germline CDR1 SEHNR, CDR2 FQNEAQ (reference sequence). Trimming removed 5 bases from V and 5 bases from J, with 24 bases in between. The CDR3 covers 17 residues. The CDR3 sequence: CASSQRSGRQGAETQYF. DNA for the CDR3: TGTGCCAGCAGCCAAAGGTCGGGACGGCAAGGCGCCGAGACCCAGTACTTC. Together with reference TRBV7-9 and TRBJ2-5, the CDR3 gives the full variable domain: DTGVSQNPRHKITKRGQNVTFRCDPISEHNRLYWYRQTLGQGPEFLTYFQNEAQLEKSRLLSDRFSAERPKGSFSTLEIQRTEQGDSAMYLCASSQRSGRQGAETQYFGPGTRLLVL.

In this sample, this clonotype turned up many times. This sequence joins TRBV24-1 and TRBJ2-1; 7 nucleotides agree with TRBD2. CDR1 and CDR2 (germline): KGHDR, SFDVKD. This CDR3 region has 16 residues. With 5 bases clipped from V and 6 bases from J, the junction kept 12 bases outside the gene matches. This CDR3 is CATSVGKRGGGNEQFF. CDR3 nucleotides: TGTGCCACCAGTGTCGGTAAGCGGGGCGGGGGCAATGAGCAGTTCTTC.

There are many counts of this clonotype. The V call is TRBV2, the J call TRBJ2-3, with D perhaps assigned TRBD1 or TRBD2 (5 bases each). The CDR3 sequence is 14 residues long. V lost 2 bases, J lost 5 bases, and 11 bases lay in between. Germline V gene data show CDR1 as SNHLY and CDR2 as FYNNEI. The CDR3 nucleotides are TGTGCCAGCAGTGAACAGGGTGGGGGAGATACGCAGTATTTT. Amino acid sequence: CASSEQGGGDTQYF.

At least ten counts were recorded for this clonotype. The chain uses TRBV5-1 and TRBJ2-3; D remains unclear. Deletions cut 7 bases from V and 0 bases from J, with 12 bases between. CDR1 and CDR2 from the germline V gene are SGHRS and YFSETQ. The CDR3 loop spans 14 amino acids. CDR3: CASFSSQSTDTQYF. The CDR3 DNA is TGCGCCAGCTTTTCATCCCAGAGCACAGATACGCAGTATTTT.